This entry concerns a single TCR beta chain. Germline CDR1 reads SGHDT; CDR2 reads YYEEEE. The CDR3 loop spans 15 amino acids. V lost 4 bases, J lost 0 bases, and 3 bases stayed unmatched. This record comes from a study of OX40 agonist ivuxolimab in advanced cancers. On the study more broadly: Melanoma, hepatocellular carcinoma, head and neck or renal cell cancer occurred in dose-escalation patients.

Patients who had autoimmune disease history or got systemic immunosuppression were left out. The repertoire was sequenced with immunoSEQ multiplex PCR; TCRdb's copy has only in-frame clones and lacks some. The table has approximately 65,000 clones, 70% to 90% seen once; the top ten hold roughly 0.79%. The rearrangement uses TRBV5-6 and TRBJ2-2, with TRBD1 matching over 7 bases. The sequence derives from an adult with an advanced solid tumor such as melanoma, head and neck, liver or kidney cancer. Sample: CD4+ or CD8+ T cells sorted from blood, taken in a trial of the OX40 agonist ivuxolimab. In DNA form, the CDR3 reads TGTGCCAGCAGCCTAACAGGGGCGAACACCGGGGAGCTGTTTTTT. Amino acid sequence: CASSLTGANTGELFF.